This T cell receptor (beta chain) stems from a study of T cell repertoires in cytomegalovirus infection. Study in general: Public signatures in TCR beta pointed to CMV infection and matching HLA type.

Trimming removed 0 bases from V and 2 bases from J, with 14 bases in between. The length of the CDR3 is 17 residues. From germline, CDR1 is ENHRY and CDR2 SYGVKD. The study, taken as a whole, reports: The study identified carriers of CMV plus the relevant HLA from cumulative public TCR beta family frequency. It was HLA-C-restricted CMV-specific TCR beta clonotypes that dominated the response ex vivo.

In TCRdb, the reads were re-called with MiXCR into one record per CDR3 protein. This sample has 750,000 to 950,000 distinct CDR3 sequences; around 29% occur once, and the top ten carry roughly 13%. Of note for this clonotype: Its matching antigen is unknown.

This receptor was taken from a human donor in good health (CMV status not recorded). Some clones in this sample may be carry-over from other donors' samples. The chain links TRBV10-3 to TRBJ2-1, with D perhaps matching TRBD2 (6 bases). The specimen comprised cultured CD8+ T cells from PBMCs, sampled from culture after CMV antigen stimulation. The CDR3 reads CAISESMPSAPYNEQFF. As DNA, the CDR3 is TGTGCCATCAGTGAGTCGATGCCTAGCGCTCCCTACAATGAGCAGTTCTTC.